What follows describes a single T cell receptor beta chain. Antigen specificity is unknown. The sample is drawn from a study of T cell responses to AZD1222 COVID-19 vaccine. Libraries were prepared by immunoSEQ multiplex PCR; TCRdb keeps only in-frame clonotypes and omits some of them. The table lists 75,000 to 100,000 clones, 90% of them singletons. Study-level results: The study identified only a handful of AZD1222 recipients as seropositive at baseline.

Germline assignment: CDR1 MGHRA and CDR2 YSYEKL. After removal of 1 base from V and 2 bases from J, the junction contained 4 bases not matched to a gene. The CDR3 extends over 15 amino acids. This material consisted of peripheral blood, taken on day 0 of AZD1222 vaccination. This clonotype was sampled from an adult in good health. This chain links TRBV4-1 with TRBJ1-2; TRBD1 aligns across 7 bases. CDR3 in DNA: TGCGCCAGCAGCCAAGGGACAGGCCTGAACTATGGCTACACCTTC. This translates into CASSQGTGLNYGYTF.